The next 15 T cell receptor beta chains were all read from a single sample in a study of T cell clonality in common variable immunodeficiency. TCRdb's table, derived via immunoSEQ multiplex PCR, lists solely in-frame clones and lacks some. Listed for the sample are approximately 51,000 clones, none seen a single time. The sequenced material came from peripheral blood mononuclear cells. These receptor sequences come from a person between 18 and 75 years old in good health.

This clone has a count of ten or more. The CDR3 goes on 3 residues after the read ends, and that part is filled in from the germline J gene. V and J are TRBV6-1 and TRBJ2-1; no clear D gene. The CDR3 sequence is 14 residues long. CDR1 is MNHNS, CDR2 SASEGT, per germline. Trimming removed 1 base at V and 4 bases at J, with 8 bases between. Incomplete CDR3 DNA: TGTGCCAGCAGTGAAGGGTACTCTTACAATGAG. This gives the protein CASSEGYSYNE. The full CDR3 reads CASSEGYSYNEQFF.

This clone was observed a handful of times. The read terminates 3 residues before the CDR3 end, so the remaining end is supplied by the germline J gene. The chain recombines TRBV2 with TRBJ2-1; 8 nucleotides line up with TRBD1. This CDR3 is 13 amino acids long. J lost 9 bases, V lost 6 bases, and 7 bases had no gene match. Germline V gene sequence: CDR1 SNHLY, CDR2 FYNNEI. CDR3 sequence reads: CASRSQGAGEQFF. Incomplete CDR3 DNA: TGTGCCAGCAGATCGCAGGGGGCAGGTGAG.

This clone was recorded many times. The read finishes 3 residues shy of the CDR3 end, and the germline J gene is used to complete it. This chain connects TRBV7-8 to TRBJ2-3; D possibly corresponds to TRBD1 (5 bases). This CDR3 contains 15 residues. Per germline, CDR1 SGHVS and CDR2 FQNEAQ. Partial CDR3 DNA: TGTGCCAGCAGCTTAGGCTCTGAAGGGGTAAGGACG. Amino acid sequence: CASSLGSEGVRT. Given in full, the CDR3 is CASSLGSEGVRTQYF.

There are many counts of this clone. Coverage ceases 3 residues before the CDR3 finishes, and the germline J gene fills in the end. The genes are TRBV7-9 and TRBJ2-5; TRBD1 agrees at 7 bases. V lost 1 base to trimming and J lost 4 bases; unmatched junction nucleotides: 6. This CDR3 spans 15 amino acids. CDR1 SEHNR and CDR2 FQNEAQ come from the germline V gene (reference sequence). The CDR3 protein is CASSLVGDSGETQYF. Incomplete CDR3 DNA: TGTGCCAGCAGCTTAGTTGGGGACAGTGGAGAGACC.

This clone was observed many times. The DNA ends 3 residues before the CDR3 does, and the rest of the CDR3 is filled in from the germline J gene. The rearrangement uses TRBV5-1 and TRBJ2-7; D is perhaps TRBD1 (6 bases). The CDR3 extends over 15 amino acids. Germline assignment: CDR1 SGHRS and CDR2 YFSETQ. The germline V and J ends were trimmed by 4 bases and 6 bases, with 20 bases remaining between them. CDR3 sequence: CASSPSDSPTREQYF. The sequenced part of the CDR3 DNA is TGCGCCAGCAGCCCTTCGGACAGCCCGACGCGCGAG.

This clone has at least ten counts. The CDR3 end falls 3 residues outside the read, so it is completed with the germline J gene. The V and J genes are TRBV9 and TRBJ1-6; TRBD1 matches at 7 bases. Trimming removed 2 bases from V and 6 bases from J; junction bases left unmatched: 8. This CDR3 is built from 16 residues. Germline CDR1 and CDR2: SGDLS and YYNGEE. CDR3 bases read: TGTGCCAGCAGCGTTACAGGGGATCGGAGTAATTCACCC. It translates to CASSVTGDRSNSP. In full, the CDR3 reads CASSVTGDRSNSPLHF.

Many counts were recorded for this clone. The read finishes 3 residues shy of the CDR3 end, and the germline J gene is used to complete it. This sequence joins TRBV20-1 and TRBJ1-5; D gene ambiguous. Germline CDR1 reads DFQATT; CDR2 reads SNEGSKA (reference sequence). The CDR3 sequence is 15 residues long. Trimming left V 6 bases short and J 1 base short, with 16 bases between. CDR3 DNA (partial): TGCAGTGCCGTCCGGGGTGACAAAAGCAATCAGCCC. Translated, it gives CSAVRGDKSNQP. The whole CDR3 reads CSAVRGDKSNQPQHF.

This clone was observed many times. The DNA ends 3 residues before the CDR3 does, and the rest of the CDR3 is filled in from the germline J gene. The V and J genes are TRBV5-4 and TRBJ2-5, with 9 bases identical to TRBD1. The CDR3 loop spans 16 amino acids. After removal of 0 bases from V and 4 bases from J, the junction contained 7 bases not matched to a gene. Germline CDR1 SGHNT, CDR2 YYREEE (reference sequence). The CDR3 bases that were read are TGTGCCAGCAGCTTGGGATACAGGGGGCTGGGAGAGACC. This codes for CASSLGYRGLGET. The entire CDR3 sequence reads CASSLGYRGLGETQYF.

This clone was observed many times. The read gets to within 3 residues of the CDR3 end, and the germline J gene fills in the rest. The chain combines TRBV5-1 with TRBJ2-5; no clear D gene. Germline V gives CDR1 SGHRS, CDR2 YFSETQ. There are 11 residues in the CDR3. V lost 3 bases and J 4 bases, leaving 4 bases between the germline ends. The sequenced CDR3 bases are TGCGCCAGCAGCTCGGGAGAGACC. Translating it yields CASSSGET. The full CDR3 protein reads CASSSGETQYF.

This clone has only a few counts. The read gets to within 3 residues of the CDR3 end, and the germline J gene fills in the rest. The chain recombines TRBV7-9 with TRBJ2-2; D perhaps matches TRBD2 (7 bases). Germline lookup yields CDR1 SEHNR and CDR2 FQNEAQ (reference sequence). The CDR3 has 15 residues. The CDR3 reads CASSLDATGREKLFF. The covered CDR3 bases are TGTGCCAGCAGCTTAGACGCAACAGGGAGGGAAAAG.

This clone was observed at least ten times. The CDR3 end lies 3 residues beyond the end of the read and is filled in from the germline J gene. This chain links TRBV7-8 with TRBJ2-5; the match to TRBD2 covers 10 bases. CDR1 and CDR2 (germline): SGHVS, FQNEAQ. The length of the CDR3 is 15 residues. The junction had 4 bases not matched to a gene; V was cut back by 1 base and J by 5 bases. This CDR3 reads CASSLELAGWETQYF. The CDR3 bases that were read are TGTGCCAGCAGCTTAGAACTAGCGGGGTGGGAGACC.

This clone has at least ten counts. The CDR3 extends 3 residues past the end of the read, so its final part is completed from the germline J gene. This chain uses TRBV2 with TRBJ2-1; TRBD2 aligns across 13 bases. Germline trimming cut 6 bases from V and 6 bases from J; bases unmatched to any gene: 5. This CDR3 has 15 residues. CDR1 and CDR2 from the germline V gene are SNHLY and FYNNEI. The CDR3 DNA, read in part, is TGTGCCAGCAGGAAGGGACTAGCGGGGTCCAATGAG. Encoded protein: CASRKGLAGSNE. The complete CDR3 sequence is CASRKGLAGSNEQFF.

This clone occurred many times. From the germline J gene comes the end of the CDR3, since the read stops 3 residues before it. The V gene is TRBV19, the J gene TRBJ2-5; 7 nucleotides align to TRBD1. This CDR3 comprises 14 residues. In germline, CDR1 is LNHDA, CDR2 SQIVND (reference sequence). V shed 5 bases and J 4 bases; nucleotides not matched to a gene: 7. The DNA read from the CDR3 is TGTGCCAGTAGTGCAAGACAGGGTTTAGAGACC. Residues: CASSARQGLET. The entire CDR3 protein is CASSARQGLETQYF. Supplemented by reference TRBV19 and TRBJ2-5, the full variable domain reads DGGITQSPKYLFRKEGQNVTLSCEQNLNHDAMYWYRQDPGQGLRLIYYSQIVNDFQKGDIAEGYSVSREKKESFPLTVTSAQKNPTAFYLCASSARQGLETQYFGPGTRLLVL.

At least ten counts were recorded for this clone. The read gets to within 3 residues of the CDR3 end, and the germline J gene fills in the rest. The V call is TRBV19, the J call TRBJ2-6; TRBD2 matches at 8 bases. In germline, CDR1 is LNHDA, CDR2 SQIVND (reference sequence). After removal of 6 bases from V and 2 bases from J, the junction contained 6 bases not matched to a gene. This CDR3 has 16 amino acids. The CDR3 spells CASRAGGGPGANVLTF. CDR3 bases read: TGTGCCAGTAGGGCGGGGGGCGGCCCTGGGGCCAACGTC.

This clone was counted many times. The CDR3 spells CASSDVAGGNTDTQYF. Partial CDR3 DNA: TGTGCCAGCAGCGACGTAGCGGGGGGTAACACAGATACG. The chain uses TRBV14 and TRBJ2-3, with TRBD2 matching 10 bases. The CDR3 end falls 3 residues outside the read, so it is completed with the germline J gene. Trimming removed 5 bases from V and 2 bases from J; junction bases left unmatched: 7. Germline CDR1 SGHDN, CDR2 FVKESK. The CDR3 loop spans 16 amino acids.